The 17 T cell receptor beta chains given below trace back to one sample, sequenced in a study of blood T cells in healthy people across ages. Next came a second PCR, run for about 7 to 12 cycles, which used a sample-barcoded 5' primer along with a J-beta primer mix. TCRdb used MiXCR to reprocess the 5' RACE reads, holding one entry per CDR3 protein. This table has roughly 930,000 distinct CDR3 sequences, about 48% appearing once. The sample taken for sequencing was blood. Receptors were obtained from a man in his thirties or forties in good health.

Remarks on this clonotype: Its ends do not fully match the called genes, so a read error is possible. The chain is built from TRBV4-1 and TRBJ1-2, with D maybe TRBD1 (6 bases). Looked up from germline, CDR1 is MGHRA and CDR2 is YSYEKL. The CDR3 covers 13 residues. The CDR3 reads CACSQEGGYGYTF. CDR3 in DNA: TGCGCCTGCAGCCAAGAAGGGGGCTATGGCTACACCTTC.

This clonotype was observed a few times. This sequence joins TRBV12-3 or TRBV12-4 and TRBJ2-3; no firm D call. Trimming pared 6 bases from V and 10 bases from J, leaving 14 bases between. This CDR3 spans 12 amino acids. CDR3 residues: CASRLALRPQYF. The CDR3 DNA sequence: TGTGCCAGCAGACTCGCTCTGAGACCGCAGTATTTT.

The chain recombines TRBV6-2 or TRBV6-3 with TRBJ2-1; TRBD2 agrees at 8 bases. The V gene's germline CDR1 is MNHEY and CDR2 SVGEGT. Trimming cost V 6 bases and J 7 bases; bases outside gene matches: 11. This CDR3 is built from 15 residues. CDR3: CASSPRGGGGNEQFF. DNA for the CDR3: TGTGCCAGCAGCCCCCGAGGAGGCGGGGGGAATGAGCAGTTCTTC.

This clonotype was picked up a small number of times. The chain is built from TRBV2 and TRBJ1-1, with D possibly TRBD1 on 5 matching bases. The CDR3 has 14 residues. Trimming cost V 6 bases and J 2 bases, with 13 bases left between them. Germline CDR1 is SNHLY and CDR2 is FYNNEI. The DNA of the CDR3 is TGTGCCAGCAGCCTACTACAGGCCAACACTGAAGCTTTCTTT. Translation: CASSLLQANTEAFF.

This chain connects TRBV20-1 to TRBJ2-1; TRBD2 matches at 10 bases. The germline CDR1 and CDR2 sequences are DFQATT and SNEGSKA (reference sequence). Trimming cost V 0 bases and J 5 bases; bases outside gene matches: 13. The CDR3 loop spans 18 amino acids. The CDR3 here is CSARDFGQAGGPDNEQFF. The CDR3 DNA follows: TGCAGTGCTAGAGATTTCGGTCAAGCGGGGGGGCCCGACAATGAGCAGTTCTTC.

At least ten counts were recorded for this clonotype. V and J are TRBV7-2 and TRBJ2-7; D remains ambiguous. Deletions cut 1 base from V and 2 bases from J, with 9 bases between. CDR1 is SGHTA, CDR2 FQGNSA, per germline. The CDR3 covers 14 residues. The CDR3 protein is CASSLDFSTYEQYF. Written as DNA, the CDR3 is TGTGCCAGCAGCTTAGACTTTTCCACCTACGAGCAGTACTTC.

This clonotype was observed a handful of times. The CDR3 reads CASSPGQGTFHEQYF. The DNA for the CDR3 is TGTGCCAGCAGCCCCGGACAGGGGACATTCCACGAGCAGTACTTC. The chain employs TRBV9 and TRBJ2-4, with TRBD1 matching 9 bases. With the DNA end fitting TRBJ2-7 better, the J assignment may be wrong. The CDR3 spans 15 residues. The germline V gene has CDR1 SGDLS and CDR2 YYNGEE.

V usage is TRBV12-3 or TRBV12-4 and J usage is TRBJ2-7; perhaps D is TRBD1 or TRBD2 (5 bases each). Trimming removed 5 bases at V and 6 bases at J, with 14 bases between. This CDR3 comprises 13 residues. The CDR3 DNA reads TGTGCCAGCAGTCCCTGGGACGGTTGCGAGCAGTACTTC. It specifies CASSPWDGCEQYF.

V and J are TRBV6-5 and TRBJ2-7; maybe TRBD2 (6 bases). In germline, CDR1 is MNHEY, CDR2 SVGAGI. Trimming stripped 2 bases from V and 10 bases from J, with 21 bases between. This CDR3 is built from 15 residues. CDR3 residues: CASSYDRRDSGSQYF. Here the CDR3 DNA reads TGTGCCAGCAGTTACGATCGGAGGGACTCAGGGTCCCAGTACTTC.

This sequence joins TRBV25-1 and TRBJ2-1; the D is unclear. The CDR3 consists of 13 residues. V was cut by 3 bases and J by 8 bases, with 11 bases left in between. Looked up from germline, CDR1 is MGHDK and CDR2 is SYGVNS. For the CDR3, the DNA is TGTGCCAGCAGTGACCCATCTAGGGATGAGCAGTTCTTC. Translation gives CASSDPSRDEQFF.

This sequence joins TRBV6-2 or TRBV6-3 and TRBJ1-5; a possible D gene is TRBD1 (5 bases). The germline CDR1 and CDR2 sequences are MNHEY and SVGEGT. The CDR3 contains 16 residues. Trimming shortened V by 4 bases and J by 0 bases, and 13 bases separated the two germline ends. This chain's CDR3 is CASSSHRTGSNQPQHF. The CDR3 DNA sequence: TGTGCCAGCAGTTCCCACAGGACTGGTAGCAATCAGCCCCAGCATTTT.

This chain joins TRBV4-3 and TRBJ2-1; D might be TRBD1 or TRBD2, each matching 5 bases. The CDR3 has 16 amino acids. The germline CDR1 and CDR2 sequences are LGHNA and YSLEER. The V end lost 1 base, the J end lost 2 bases, and 12 bases lay between the germline ends. For the CDR3, the DNA is TGCGCCAGCAGCCAAGCCCGCGAGGGACCCTACAATGAGCAGTTCTTC. It is translated as CASSQAREGPYNEQFF.

This clonotype was seen a few times. The rearrangement links TRBV7-9 to TRBJ2-7; D not certain. This CDR3 comprises 13 residues. With 5 bases removed from V and 2 bases from J, the gap between germline ends came to 10 bases. Germline lookup yields CDR1 SEHNR and CDR2 FQNEAQ (reference sequence). This chain's CDR3 is CASSPDQAYEQYF. Here the CDR3 DNA reads TGTGCCAGCAGCCCCGACCAAGCCTACGAGCAGTACTTC.

This chain joins TRBV7-2 and TRBJ2-5; D gene unclear. The CDR3 contains 15 residues. Germline-derived CDR1 and CDR2 are SGHTA and FQGNSA. The ends were cut back, 0 bases at V and 1 base at J, with 9 bases in the middle. The CDR3 reads CASSLAPGLQETQYF. CDR3 DNA sequence: TGTGCCAGCAGCTTAGCACCCGGGCTCCAAGAGACCCAGTACTTC.

The sample holds a few counts of this clonotype. The chain is built from TRBV3-1 and TRBJ2-1, with 8 positions matching TRBD2. The trim removed 1 base at V and 8 bases at J, leaving 10 bases unmatched. Germline CDR1 and CDR2: LGHDT and YNNKEL (reference sequence). This CDR3 spans 16 amino acids. CDR3 nucleotide sequence: TGTGCCAGCAGCCAAGTCTCTGGCGGGGGGATCTATGAGCAGTTCTTC. This gives the protein CASSQVSGGGIYEQFF.

The V call is TRBV20-1, the J call TRBJ2-1; maybe TRBD1 (6 bases). Trimming left V 1 base short and J 7 bases short, with 14 bases between. Germline lookup yields CDR1 DFQATT and CDR2 SNEGSKA (reference sequence). There are 14 residues in the CDR3. The CDR3 is CSARVEQGSNEQFF. In nucleotides, the CDR3 is TGCAGTGCTAGAGTCGAACAGGGATCGAATGAGCAGTTCTTC.

This clonotype was observed a handful of times. The rearrangement uses TRBV20-1 and TRBJ1-6; a possible D gene is TRBD1 (5 bases). This CDR3 comprises 13 residues. Germline CDR1 DFQATT, CDR2 SNEGSKA (reference sequence). V was clipped by 8 bases and J by 5 bases, with 13 bases between them. Here the CDR3 reads CSPETDDNSPLHF. The CDR3 DNA sequence: TGCAGTCCTGAGACAGATGATAATTCACCCCTCCACTTT.